This TCR beta chain was captured in a study of tumor and adjacent non-tumor tissue in lung cancer. Study summary: Histology: about twelve adenocarcinoma, a couple of squamous cell carcinoma, 1 small cell lung cancer. Study-level points and caveats: TCR diversity was significantly greater in tumor than normal lung tissue. Normal lung showed higher cumulative top 100 clone frequency than tumor.

No cell sorting was done before RNA was extracted from the tissue. This clonotype was counted many times. Its target is not known. Three rounds of nested PCR, following a modified ARM-PCR protocol, produced the TCRbeta library. TCRdb re-analysed the multiplex PCR reads in MiXCR, keeping a single row per CDR3 protein. The table lists about 93,000 distinct CDR3 sequences, less than 75% of them singletons, with around 16% in the top ten. The receptor's source is a man aged 60-69 years with non-small cell lung cancer. Sample: lung tumor tissue.

The CDR3 spells CSVARTPWVLETQYF. In DNA, the CDR3 is TGCAGCGTGGCCCGGACGCCTTGGGTCCTCGAGACCCAGTACTTC. The rearrangement joins TRBV29-1 to TRBJ2-5; D unresolved. V was trimmed by 6 bases and J by 5 bases, leaving 22 bases between them. CDR3 size: 15 residues. CDR1 and CDR2 (germline): SQVTM, ANQGSEA.